These T cell receptor beta chains were read from a single sample in a study of blood T cells in healthy people across ages. Using its own MiXCR run on the 5' RACE reads, TCRdb lists one record per CDR3 protein. The table lists about 830,000 distinct CDR3 sequences, roughly 60% of them singletons. Sequences were obtained from blood. The receptors shown here come from a young man in good health. Each CDR3 is given with its conserved first and last residue. A D gene is named only where the DNA matches it firmly. Clone sizes are given selectively: once, few, many, or a class where the clone is expanded.

abundance: few; d_gene: .; j_gene: TRBJ2-3; v_gene: TRBV5-1; CDR3nt: TGCGCCAGCAGCCCACAAATGGGAGATACGCAGTATTTT; CDR3aa: CASSPQMGDTQYF
abundance: few; d_gene: .; j_gene: TRBJ1-2; v_gene: TRBV7-2; CDR3nt: TGTGCCAGCAGCTTAGCGCCCCAGGGCAACTATGGCTACACCTTC; CDR3aa: CASSLAPQGNYGYTF
abundance: .; d_gene: TRBD2; j_gene: TRBJ2-1; v_gene: TRBV7-9; CDR3nt: TGTGCCAGCAGCTCGGCGGGGGACCTCTACAATGAGCAGTTCTTC; CDR3aa: CASSSAGDLYNEQFF
abundance: .; d_gene: TRBD2; j_gene: TRBJ2-7; v_gene: TRBV14; CDR3nt: TGTGCCAGCAGCCGCGGACTAGCTAAATCTCTCGAGCAGTACTTC; CDR3aa: CASSRGLAKSLEQYF
abundance: .; d_gene: .; j_gene: TRBJ2-7; v_gene: TRBV9; CDR3nt: TGTGCCAGCAGCCCCCTGGGGGCAGGGTGGGAAGAGCAGTACTTC; CDR3aa: CASSPLGAGWEEQYF
abundance: .; d_gene: .; j_gene: TRBJ2-5; v_gene: TRBV5-1; CDR3nt: TGCGCCAGCAGCTTAGCCCCGTTGTCAGAATACGGGGAGACCCAGTACTTC; CDR3aa: CASSLAPLSEYGETQYF
abundance: .; d_gene: .; j_gene: TRBJ2-3; v_gene: TRBV20-1; CDR3nt: TGCAGTGAGGGGGACTTCATGGCAGATACGCAGTATTTT; CDR3aa: CSEGDFMADTQYF
abundance: .; d_gene: .; j_gene: TRBJ1-5; v_gene: TRBV4-3; CDR3nt: TGCGCCAGCAGCCAAGATGGCCAGGGTCAGCCCCAGCATTTT; CDR3aa: CASSQDGQGQPQHF
abundance: few; d_gene: TRBD1; j_gene: TRBJ2-5; v_gene: TRBV29-1; CDR3nt: TGCAGCGGTCAAGGGGGCAAAGAGACCCAGTACTTC; CDR3aa: CSGQGGKETQYF
abundance: few; d_gene: TRBD1; j_gene: TRBJ2-6; v_gene: TRBV7-2; CDR3nt: TGTGCCAGCAGCTTATCAGGGGGCGCTGGGGCCAACGTCCTGACTTTC; CDR3aa: CASSLSGGAGANVLTF
abundance: .; d_gene: .; j_gene: TRBJ2-1; v_gene: TRBV6-1; CDR3nt: TGTGCCAGCAGTACCACACTCCTCTCCTACAATGAGCAGTTCTTC; CDR3aa: CASSTTLLSYNEQFF
abundance: .; d_gene: TRBD1; j_gene: TRBJ1-2; v_gene: TRBV24-1; CDR3nt: TGTGCCACCAACTCCGGGACAGGGGCTAACTATGGCTACACCTTC; CDR3aa: CATNSGTGANYGYTF
abundance: few; d_gene: .; j_gene: TRBJ2-3; v_gene: TRBV7-9; CDR3nt: TGTGCCAGCAACCTTGGCCGGGGGCGTGTAGATACGCAGTATTTT; CDR3aa: CASNLGRGRVDTQYF
abundance: .; d_gene: TRBD1; j_gene: TRBJ2-1; v_gene: TRBV12-3/TRBV12-4; CDR3nt: TGTGCCAGCAGAGAGGACAGGGGGCGCGTCAATGAGCAGTTCTTC; CDR3aa: CASREDRGRVNEQFF
abundance: once; d_gene: .; j_gene: TRBJ2-1; v_gene: TRBV5-6; CDR3nt: TGTGTCAGCAGCTTTGGGTCTCGGCCGTATGATGAGCAGTTCTTC; CDR3aa: CVSSFGSRPYDEQFF
abundance: .; d_gene: .; j_gene: TRBJ1-2; v_gene: TRBV7-2; CDR3nt: TGTGCCAGCAGCATCAAATCTCGGGACTTGGGCGGCTACACCTTC; CDR3aa: CASSIKSRDLGGYTF
abundance: .; d_gene: .; j_gene: TRBJ2-7; v_gene: TRBV13; CDR3nt: TGTGCCAGCAGCTCCGAATCTTACGAGCAGTACTTC; CDR3aa: CASSSESYEQYF
abundance: .; d_gene: TRBD2; j_gene: TRBJ2-5; v_gene: TRBV5-1; CDR3nt: TGCGCCAGCAGCGATCGGGGGGAACAAGAGACCCAGTACTTC; CDR3aa: CASSDRGEQETQYF
abundance: .; d_gene: .; j_gene: TRBJ2-7; v_gene: TRBV9; CDR3nt: TGTGCCAGCAGCGTAGGGCAGGCCAGCTCCTACGAGCAGTACTTC; CDR3aa: CASSVGQASSYEQYF
abundance: few; d_gene: .; j_gene: TRBJ2-7; v_gene: TRBV4-3; CDR3nt: TGCGCCAGCAGCCAAGAAGGGACGACCTACGAGCAGTACTTC; CDR3aa: CASSQEGTTYEQYF
abundance: few; d_gene: .; j_gene: TRBJ1-2; v_gene: TRBV29-1; CDR3nt: TGCAGCGTTGATATCCTTGGCTATGGCTACACCTTC; CDR3aa: CSVDILGYGYTF
abundance: .; d_gene: .; j_gene: TRBJ2-7; v_gene: TRBV7-2; CDR3nt: TGTGCCAGCAGCCAAGACCAGTATTACGAGCAGTACTTC; CDR3aa: CASSQDQYYEQYF
abundance: .; d_gene: .; j_gene: TRBJ2-7; v_gene: TRBV4-2; CDR3nt: TGTGCCAGCAGCCAAGATGAGGGGAGCTCCTACGAGCAGTACTTC; CDR3aa: CASSQDEGSSYEQYF
abundance: .; d_gene: .; j_gene: TRBJ2-1; v_gene: TRBV6-5; CDR3nt: TGTGCCAGCAGTCCCCCGGGGGCAGGGAGCTACAATGAGCAGTTCTTC; CDR3aa: CASSPPGAGSYNEQFF
abundance: .; d_gene: TRBD1; j_gene: TRBJ1-2; v_gene: TRBV5-6; CDR3nt: TGTGCCAGCAGCGGACAGGGTCAAGGTGGCTACACCTTC; CDR3aa: CASSGQGQGGYTF
abundance: .; d_gene: .; j_gene: TRBJ2-7; v_gene: TRBV28; CDR3nt: TGTGCCAGCAGACCCCCGATCCCCCGGTCCGACGAGCAGTACTTC; CDR3aa: CASRPPIPRSDEQYF
abundance: few; d_gene: .; j_gene: TRBJ2-5; v_gene: TRBV11-2; CDR3nt: TGTGCCAGCCGGACGTACCAAGAGACCCAGTACTTC; CDR3aa: CASRTYQETQYF
abundance: .; d_gene: TRBD2; j_gene: TRBJ2-5; v_gene: TRBV3-1; CDR3nt: TGTGCCAACAGCCGAGCGCCGGGACTAGAAGAGACCCAGTACTTC; CDR3aa: CANSRAPGLEETQYF
abundance: many; d_gene: .; j_gene: TRBJ1-2; v_gene: TRBV5-1; CDR3nt: TGCGCCAGCAGCTTGGATGACAACATAGGTGGCTACACCTTC; CDR3aa: CASSLDDNIGGYTF
abundance: .; d_gene: TRBD1; j_gene: TRBJ2-1; v_gene: TRBV7-2; CDR3nt: TGTGCCAGCAGCTTGGACAGGGCATCCTACAATGAGCAGTTCTTC; CDR3aa: CASSLDRASYNEQFF
abundance: .; d_gene: .; j_gene: TRBJ2-3; v_gene: TRBV2; CDR3nt: TGTGCCAGCAGTGAACTAGTAGTGGGGGATACGCAGTATTTT; CDR3aa: CASSELVVGDTQYF
abundance: .; d_gene: .; j_gene: TRBJ2-1; v_gene: TRBV6-1; CDR3nt: TGTGCCAGCAGTGACAGCGGACCCCTAGGTGAGCAGTTCTTC; CDR3aa: CASSDSGPLGEQFF
abundance: .; d_gene: .; j_gene: TRBJ2-1; v_gene: TRBV20-1; CDR3nt: TGCAGTGCTAGGCCCGGGGTTGACAATGAGCAGTTCTTC; CDR3aa: CSARPGVDNEQFF
abundance: .; d_gene: .; j_gene: TRBJ1-1; v_gene: TRBV9; CDR3nt: TGTGCCAGCAGCGTAGCCCCCCGGCGGGGGAACACTGAAGCTTTCTTT; CDR3aa: CASSVAPRRGNTEAFF
abundance: .; d_gene: .; j_gene: TRBJ1-2; v_gene: TRBV6-5; CDR3nt: TGTGCCAGCAGATCCTCGGGGTTTAACTATGGCTACACCTTC; CDR3aa: CASRSSGFNYGYTF
abundance: .; d_gene: .; j_gene: TRBJ2-1; v_gene: TRBV27; CDR3nt: TGTGCCAGCAGTACTATACGGGGTGAATACTCCTACAATGAGCAGTTCTTC; CDR3aa: CASSTIRGEYSYNEQFF
abundance: .; d_gene: TRBD1; j_gene: TRBJ1-1; v_gene: TRBV7-3; CDR3nt: TGTGCCAGCAGCAAAACAGGGGATGAAGCTTTCTTT; CDR3aa: CASSKTGDEAFF